Following are 13 T cell receptor beta chains from one sample sequenced in a study of cytomegalovirus exposure and HLA in healthy donors. Vbeta (60) and Jbeta (13) primers were used in the PCR. TCRdb's table, derived via immunoSEQ multiplex PCR, lists solely in-frame clones and lacks some. The sample has some 200,000 clones; 79% are singletons. Sequenced input: PBMCs. These receptors all stem from a middle-aged man in good health and CMV-seronegative.

The V call is TRBV16, the J call TRBJ1-5; D gene ambiguous. The V gene's germline CDR1 is KGHSY and CDR2 FQNENV. V shed 0 bases and J shed 3 bases, with 9 bases lying between them. The length of the CDR3 is 15 residues. The CDR3: CASSQSPGSNQPQHF. The CDR3 coding sequence is TGTGCCAGCAGCCAATCTCCGGGATCCAATCAGCCCCAGCATTTT.

The J gene is TRBJ2-5, the V gene TRBV5-1; D possibly corresponds to TRBD2 (6 bases). The CDR3 spans 14 residues. V was shortened by 4 bases and J by 2 bases, with 12 bases between the two germline ends. Germline values: CDR1 SGHRS, CDR2 YFSETQ. CDR3 loop: CASSGGRTQETQYF. The DNA for the CDR3 is TGCGCCAGCAGCGGAGGGAGAACTCAAGAGACCCAGTACTTC.

The CDR3, as DNA: TGCGCCAGCACGTATGACAATGAGCAGTTCTTC. Residues: CASTYDNEQFF. The chain recombines TRBV5-1 with TRBJ2-1; D is unresolved. Germline V gives CDR1 SGHRS, CDR2 YFSETQ. CDR3 length equals 11 residues. Deletions cut 6 bases from V and 5 bases from J, with 6 bases between.

This chain uses TRBV11-3 with TRBJ2-3, with 8 positions matching TRBD2. V lost 1 base to trimming and J lost 1 base; unmatched junction nucleotides: 7. This CDR3 comprises 17 residues. Germline V CDR1 and CDR2: SGHNT, YENEEA. The CDR3 bases are TGTGCCAGCAGCTTAGGTCTCCTAGCGGGTGGCACAGATACGCAGTATTTT. Translation gives CASSLGLLAGGTDTQYF.

The chain uses TRBV27 and TRBJ2-2, with D possibly being TRBD2 (7 bases). With 1 base removed from V and 0 bases from J, the gap between germline ends came to 12 bases. The CDR3 runs 17 residues. Germline CDR1 and CDR2: MNHEY and SMNVEV (reference sequence). DNA of the CDR3: TGTGCCAGCAGTTTATTGGGGGGGCCCGCGAACACCGGGGAGCTGTTTTTT. Translated, it gives CASSLLGGPANTGELFF.

V usage is TRBV25-1 and J usage is TRBJ2-1; possible D gene TRBD1, 6 bases. Germline V gene sequence: CDR1 MGHDK, CDR2 SYGVNS. The CDR3 length is 14 residues. The V and J ends lost 7 bases and 4 bases respectively, with 14 bases between them. The CDR3 bases are TGTGCCAGCACCCAAATGGGGACATACAATGAGCAGTTCTTC. Its protein product is CASTQMGTYNEQFF.

In this sample, this clone turned up a few times. The chain joins TRBV4-1 to TRBJ2-1; the match to TRBD2 covers 7 bases. Trimming removed 1 base from V and 4 bases from J; junction bases left unmatched: 7. Germline-derived CDR1 and CDR2 are MGHRA and YSYEKL. The CDR3 is 16 amino acids. CDR3 sequence: CASSQGRGRAYNEQFF. The CDR3 nucleotides are TGCGCCAGCAGCCAAGGACGCGGGAGAGCTTACAATGAGCAGTTCTTC.

This clone was seen just once. In DNA form, the CDR3 reads TGTGCCAGCAGTTTAGCCTACGAGCAGTACTTC. Its translation is CASSLAYEQYF. This chain uses TRBV28 with TRBJ2-5; no definite D call. The better agreement between TRBJ2-7 and the DNA end casts doubt on the J call. In germline, CDR1 is MDHEN, CDR2 SYDVKM. CDR3 size: 11 residues.

The rearrangement links TRBV29-1 to TRBJ2-2; 7 positions agree with TRBD1. Losses at the gene ends were 4 bases for V and 1 base for J; bases not matched to a gene: 3. The germline V gene encodes CDR1 SQVTM and CDR2 ANQGSEA. The CDR3 length is 14 residues. CDR3 bases: TGCAGCGTTGCCCGACAGGGGAACACCGGGGAGCTGTTTTTT. Residues: CSVARQGNTGELFF.

V gene TRBV5-1 combines with J gene TRBJ2-5; D uncertain. The DNA matches TRBJ2-7 better at its end, which makes the J call doubtful. Germline CDR1 SGHRS, CDR2 YFSETQ. The CDR3 consists of 14 residues. The CDR3 is CASSLAETRYEQYF. CDR3 in DNA: TGCGCCAGCAGCTTGGCCGAAACTCGGTACGAGCAGTACTTC.

The chain combines TRBV7-9 with TRBJ1-4; 9 nucleotides match TRBD1. From germline, CDR1 is SEHNR and CDR2 FQNEAQ (reference sequence). There are 15 residues in the CDR3. V was clipped by 5 bases and J by 6 bases; unmatched bases: 7. CDR3 protein: CASSQPGQGYEKLFF. In DNA, the CDR3 is TGTGCCAGCAGCCAGCCGGGACAGGGTTATGAAAAACTGTTTTTT.

The chain links TRBV19 to TRBJ2-1; 13 bases line up with TRBD2. Trimming at V came to 6 bases and at J to 4 bases, leaving 9 bases not matched to a gene. The CDR3 runs to 17 residues. The V gene's germline CDR1 is LNHDA and CDR2 SQIVND (reference sequence). The CDR3 sequence is CASSKRGTSGVYNEQFF. In DNA form, the CDR3 reads TGTGCCAGTAGCAAAAGGGGGACTAGCGGGGTATACAATGAGCAGTTCTTC.

The chain carries TRBV29-1 and TRBJ1-1, with D perhaps matching TRBD1 (6 bases). Germline CDR1 reads SQVTM; CDR2 reads ANQGSEA. The V and J ends lost 7 bases and 3 bases respectively, with 24 bases between them. CDR3 length: 16 residues. Here the CDR3 DNA reads TGCAGCGCCACGGGGGGGGCACCCCGGGGGGACACTGAAGCTTTCTTT. This sequence encodes CSATGGAPRGDTEAFF.